One sample yielded the 13 T cell receptor beta chains listed below, sequenced in a study of PD-1 blockade in classical Hodgkin lymphoma. Documented time point: cycle 4 day 1 (C4D1), after less than 7 weeks of nivolumab. No patient escaped relapse after autologous stem cell transplantation, and brentuximab vedotin exposure varied. TCRdb's copy holds only in-frame clones and misses some; the assay was immunoSEQ multiplex PCR. The data hold roughly 50,000 clones, with around 91% observed a single time. The sequenced sample was peripheral blood mononuclear cells (PBMCs), obtained before the fourth cycle of nivolumab. The receptors were sampled from a human donor with classical Hodgkin lymphoma.

The chain is built from TRBV28 and TRBJ2-2; D is unresolved. Germline values: CDR1 MDHEN, CDR2 SYDVKM. This CDR3 is built from 14 residues. Trimming removed 5 bases at V and 6 bases at J, with 13 bases between. As DNA, the CDR3 is TGTGCCAGCAGTATGCCTCAACGGGCCGGGGAGCTGTTTTTT. This gives the protein CASSMPQRAGELFF.

This sequence joins TRBV6-5 and TRBJ2-1; D perhaps matches TRBD2 (5 bases). CDR3 length: 13 amino acids. V was cut by 2 bases and J by 6 bases, with 8 bases left in between. Germline V lookup: CDR1 MNHEY, CDR2 SVGAGI. For the CDR3, the DNA is TGTGCCAGCAGTTACCGGGGATTCAATGAGCAGTTCTTC. Translation gives CASSYRGFNEQFF.

The chain recombines TRBV6-4 with TRBJ2-2; 8 nucleotides agree with TRBD1. Trimming took 3 bases from V and 3 from J; bases not matched to a gene: 0. The CDR3 loop spans 14 amino acids. Germline CDR1 and CDR2: MRHNA and SNTAGT. CDR3 region: CASSEQGDTGELFF. For the CDR3, the DNA is TGTGCCAGCAGTGAACAGGGGGACACCGGGGAGCTGTTTTTT.

CDR3 protein: CASSLSGGERYEQYF. CDR3 nucleotide sequence: TGTGCCAGCAGCTTATCAGGGGGGGAGAGGTACGAGCAGTACTTC. The chain employs TRBV7-3 and TRBJ2-7; D is possibly TRBD1 or TRBD2 (7 bases each). From germline, CDR1 is SGHTA and CDR2 FQGTGA. The CDR3 is 15 amino acids. The ends were cut back, 2 bases at V and 4 bases at J, with 15 bases in the middle.

This clone turned up a few times. The chain employs TRBV7-8 and TRBJ1-1, with a tentative D call TRBD1 (6 bases). V was shortened by 5 bases and J by 5 bases, with 27 bases between the two germline ends. This CDR3 is built from 18 residues. Germline V gene sequence: CDR1 SGHVS, CDR2 FQNEAQ. The CDR3 reads CASSPREGSYRVGTEAFF. The CDR3 region has the DNA TGTGCCAGCAGCCCACGGGAGGGTTCGTACAGGGTCGGAACTGAAGCTTTCTTT.

This chain links TRBV4-2 with TRBJ2-7, with 7 nucleotides matching TRBD2. J gave up 7 bases and V 1 base, and 13 bases lay outside the gene matches. CDR1 LGHNA and CDR2 YNFKEQ come from the germline V gene. This CDR3 has 16 amino acids. Written as DNA, the CDR3 is TGTGCCAGCAGCCAAGTGTCCCTGGGGGGGACGTGGGAGCAGTACTTC. Translating it yields CASSQVSLGGTWEQYF.

J is TRBJ2-4 and V is TRBV18; D might be TRBD2 (5 bases). Germline V CDR1 and CDR2: KGHSH, LQKENI. Trimming stripped 3 bases from V and 1 base from J, with 19 bases between. CDR3 length: 18 amino acids. The CDR3 DNA sequence: TGTGCCAGCTCACCGTTTGGGAGCCGAAATAAGGCCAAAAACATTCAGTACTTC. This translates into CASSPFGSRNKAKNIQYF.

The chain joins TRBV25-1 to TRBJ1-5; D gene unclear. The germline CDR1 and CDR2 sequences are MGHDK and SYGVNS. The CDR3 is 12 amino acids. V gave up 4 bases and J gave up 8 bases, with 9 bases separating them. CDR3 sequence (DNA): TGTGCCAGCAGTGGCCCTGGAGAGCCCCAGCATTTT. This encodes CASSGPGEPQHF.

The chain couples TRBV14 to TRBJ2-7, with D maybe TRBD1 (6 bases). V gave up 4 bases and J gave up 2 bases, with 6 bases separating them. Germline V gives CDR1 SGHDN, CDR2 FVKESK. This CDR3 has 12 amino acids. The CDR3 DNA reads TGTGCCAGCAGCCCAGGGGCCTACGAGCAGTACTTC. Protein sequence: CASSPGAYEQYF. The whole variable domain, remainder taken from reference TRBV14 and TRBJ2-7, is EAGVTQFPSHSVIEKGQTVTLRCDPISGHDNLYWYRRVMGKEIKFLLHFVKESKQDESGMPNNRFLAERTGGTYSTLKVQPAELEDSGVYFCASSPGAYEQYFGPGTRLTVT.

The V and J genes are TRBV9 and TRBJ2-5; D remains unclear. The CDR3 has 16 residues. The germline V and J ends were trimmed by 0 bases and 1 base, with 13 bases remaining between them. Germline CDR1 is SGDLS and CDR2 is YYNGEE. This chain's CDR3 is CASSVAPGRTQETQYF. DNA of the CDR3: TGTGCCAGCAGCGTAGCCCCTGGGCGTACCCAAGAGACCCAGTACTTC.

This clone was recorded only once. V and J are TRBV6-1 and TRBJ2-7; D is tentatively TRBD1 or TRBD2 (5 bases each). V dropped 4 bases and J dropped 4 bases, with 11 bases sitting between them. The CDR3 is made up of 13 amino acids. Germline assignment: CDR1 MNHNS and CDR2 SASEGT. This CDR3 is CASSGRDVYEQYF. In DNA form, the CDR3 reads TGTGCCAGCAGTGGCCGGGACGTATACGAGCAGTACTTC.

This clone appeared a few times. The rearrangement links TRBV5-4 to TRBJ2-7; a weak D match, TRBD2 (6 bases). The CDR3 is made up of 14 amino acids. Per the germline V gene, CDR1 is SGHNT and CDR2 is YYREEE (reference sequence). With 4 bases removed from V and 9 bases from J, the gap between germline ends came to 20 bases. CDR3 in amino acids: CASSKTVSGTLQYF. The CDR3 nucleotides read TGTGCCAGCAGCAAGACAGTTTCGGGGACTTTGCAGTACTTC.

V gene TRBV6-6 combines with J gene TRBJ2-7; D gene uncertain. V shed 5 bases and J shed 6 bases, with 8 bases lying between them. CDR3 length: 11 residues. Per the germline V gene, CDR1 is MNHNY and CDR2 is SVGAGI (reference sequence). The chain's CDR3 is CASSTAVEQYF. The CDR3 DNA reads as TGTGCCAGCAGTACTGCGGTCGAGCAGTACTTC.